The 14 T cell receptor beta chains reported below all come from one sample, sequenced in a study of blood T cell repertoires in COVID-19. Sequenced by immunoSEQ multiplex PCR; TCRdb stores in-frame clones only, minus some. The sample has about 170,000 clones; 85% are singletons. Sequencing was carried out using peripheral blood. These receptors were taken from a human donor with acute or convalescent COVID-19. The donor label of this sample is uncertain.

The chain recombines TRBV7-9 with TRBJ2-7; no clear D gene. The V end lost 4 bases, the J end lost 0 bases, and 4 bases lay between the germline ends. The V gene's germline CDR1 is SEHNR and CDR2 FQNEAQ (reference sequence). There are 12 residues in the CDR3. The CDR3 spells CASSSISYEQYF. The CDR3, as DNA: TGTGCCAGCAGCTCCATCTCCTACGAGCAGTACTTC.

The chain links TRBV18 to TRBJ2-5; 8 nucleotides line up with TRBD2. J was trimmed by 7 bases and V by 0 bases; bases with no gene match: 7. The CDR3 extends over 15 amino acids. Germline lookup yields CDR1 KGHSH and CDR2 LQKENI. The CDR3 nucleotides read TGTGCCAGCTCACCACCCGGGACTAGATCTGGGACCCAGTACTTC. Translation: CASSPPGTRSGTQYF.

The chain employs TRBV19 and TRBJ1-5; TRBD1 aligns across 8 bases. This CDR3 is built from 15 residues. Losses at the gene ends were 6 bases for V and 5 bases for J; bases not matched to a gene: 9. The germline gives CDR1 LNHDA, CDR2 SQIVND (reference sequence). CDR3 nucleotide sequence: TGTGCCAGTAGAGGAACAGGGGGTAACTATCAGCCCCAGCATTTT. Translated, it gives CASRGTGGNYQPQHF.

The chain carries TRBV5-1 and TRBJ1-1, with D possibly TRBD1 on 5 matching bases. This CDR3 spans 15 amino acids. The germline CDR1 and CDR2 sequences are SGHRS and YFSETQ. The ends were cut back, 0 bases at V and 7 bases at J, with 16 bases in the middle. CDR3 in amino acids: CASSLGRGLNGEAFF. CDR3 bases: TGCGCCAGCAGCTTGGGGAGGGGATTGAACGGTGAAGCTTTCTTT.

The chain is built from TRBV6-4 and TRBJ1-1, with D perhaps matching TRBD1 (6 bases). Germline CDR1 and CDR2: MRHNA and SNTAGT. V was trimmed by 4 bases and J by 5 bases, leaving 11 bases between them. The CDR3 totals 13 residues. The CDR3 sequence: CASSVEGGTEAFF. DNA for the CDR3: TGTGCCAGCAGTGTGGAGGGGGGGACTGAAGCTTTCTTT.

In the case of this clone: Germline and junction disagree at one end, which may indicate a read error. The V call is TRBV10-1, the J call TRBJ2-2, with 7 bases matching TRBD2. Per germline, CDR1 WNHNN and CDR2 SYGVQD (reference sequence). The CDR3 sequence is 13 residues long. Written as DNA, the CDR3 is TGCGCCAGCAGTGAGTCGTTTGGGAGGGACCTGTTTTTT. Its protein is CASSESFGRDLFF.

This chain links TRBV7-2 with TRBJ1-1, with 7 nucleotides matching TRBD1. Per the germline V gene, CDR1 is SGHTA and CDR2 is FQGNSA. The V and J ends lost 3 bases and 1 base, in that order; junction bases with no gene match: 5. The CDR3 consists of 15 residues. For the CDR3, the DNA is TGTGCCAGCAGCTTCGGGACAGTACGGAACACTGAAGCTTTCTTT. Its protein product is CASSFGTVRNTEAFF.

This clone was counted a few times. The rearrangement joins TRBV5-4 to TRBJ2-5; TRBD1 aligns across 8 bases. The CDR3 length is 15 residues. V dropped 0 bases and J dropped 5; count of bases not matched to a gene: 6. Germline CDR1 SGHNT, CDR2 YYREEE (reference sequence). CDR3 residues: CASSLGDRQQETQYF. The CDR3 coding sequence is TGTGCCAGCAGCTTGGGGGACAGGCAGCAGGAGACCCAGTACTTC.

The chain links TRBV7-9 to TRBJ2-7; 7 nucleotides align to TRBD1. This CDR3 has 14 amino acids. V shed 5 bases, J shed 4 bases, and the junction held 8 bases outside the gene matches. Germline assignment: CDR1 SEHNR and CDR2 FQNEAQ (reference sequence). For the CDR3, the DNA is TGTGCCAGCAGCGATCACTCAGGGGGTTACGAGCAGTACTTC. Translating gives CASSDHSGGYEQYF.

The chain is built from TRBV2 and TRBJ2-1; D is perhaps TRBD2 (6 bases). V lost 8 bases to trimming and J lost 2 bases, with 7 bases between them. Looked up from germline, CDR1 is SNHLY and CDR2 is FYNNEI. The CDR3 extends over 12 amino acids. The CDR3 DNA follows: TGTGCCAGCTGCGGGGCCTACAATGAGCAGTTCTTC. Amino acids: CASCGAYNEQFF. The complete variable domain, with remaining parts taken from reference TRBV2 and TRBJ2-1, reads EPEVTQTPSHQVTQMGQEVILRCVPISNHLYFYWYRQILGQKVEFLVSFYNNEISEKSEIFDDQFSVERPDGSNFTLKIRSTKLEDSAMYFCASCGAYNEQFFGPGTRLTVL.

The chain links TRBV5-1 to TRBJ1-1, with 9 nucleotides matching TRBD1. The germline CDR1 and CDR2 sequences are SGHRS and YFSETQ. This CDR3 is built from 15 residues. Trimming took 4 bases from V and 0 from J; bases not matched to a gene: 4. The CDR3 nucleotides are TGCGCCAGCAGCCCGGACAGGGGAGTGAACACTGAAGCTTTCTTT. This sequence encodes CASSPDRGVNTEAFF.

This clone was detected only once. The genes are TRBV11-3 and TRBJ2-7; TRBD2 aligns across 7 bases. The V segment lost 6 bases and the J segment 4 bases; nucleotides outside the gene matches: 6. CDR1 SGHNT and CDR2 YENEEA come from the germline V gene. CDR3 length: 13 residues. CDR3 protein: CASSRRGGYEQYF. The DNA for the CDR3 is TGTGCCAGCAGTCGTAGGGGAGGGTACGAGCAGTACTTC.

The chain joins TRBV5-1 to TRBJ2-2; TRBD1 matches at 8 bases. With 4 bases clipped from V and 5 bases from J, the junction kept 7 bases outside the gene matches. The CDR3 is 15 residues long. Germline assignment: CDR1 SGHRS and CDR2 YFSETQ. The chain's CDR3 is CASSLGQGLTGELFF. The CDR3 DNA reads as TGCGCCAGCAGCCTAGGACAGGGCCTAACCGGGGAGCTGTTTTTT.

The chain has TRBV5-1 and TRBJ2-7; unclear D gene. V lost 4 bases and J lost 7, with 9 bases in between. The length of the CDR3 is 11 residues. Germline-derived CDR1 and CDR2 are SGHRS and YFSETQ. CDR3: CASSQSGEQYF. CDR3 DNA: TGCGCCAGCAGCCAGTCCGGGGAGCAGTACTTC.